Below, 10 T cell receptor beta chains from the same sample are listed, as sequenced in a study of cytomegalovirus exposure and HLA in healthy donors. The PCR made use of 60 Vbeta and 13 Jbeta primers. Some clones are missing from TCRdb's copy, which holds only in-frame ones; the method was immunoSEQ multiplex PCR. The repertoire holds about 140,000 clones, with around 59% as singletons. Sequenced material: PBMCs. The source is a male donor in good health and CMV-seronegative.

V usage is TRBV5-1 and J usage is TRBJ1-1, with 8 bases that match TRBD1. The germline V gene encodes CDR1 SGHRS and CDR2 YFSETQ. CDR3 size: 17 residues. V lost 4 bases and J lost 0; bases outside the gene matches: 11. The CDR3 here is CASSKDQGAGMNTEAFF. In DNA, the CDR3 is TGCGCCAGCAGCAAGGACCAGGGGGCTGGTATGAACACTGAAGCTTTCTTT.

This chain links TRBV9 with TRBJ2-2; tentatively, D is TRBD2 (7 bases). V was trimmed by 5 bases and J by 0 bases, leaving 11 bases between them. The CDR3 is 15 amino acids. Germline-derived CDR1 and CDR2 are SGDLS and YYNGEE. CDR3 in DNA: TGTGCCAGCAGTAGGGGGGGGGCGAACACCGGGGAGCTGTTTTTT. Translating gives CASSRGGANTGELFF.

V and J are TRBV6-5 and TRBJ2-7; 8 nucleotides agree with TRBD1. The CDR3 has 15 residues. V lost 6 bases and J lost 0; bases outside the gene matches: 7. Germline V gene lookup returns CDR1 MNHEY and CDR2 SVGAGI. The CDR3 DNA reads as TGTGCCAGCAGCCGGGGACAGGCAAGCTCCTACGAGCAGTACTTC. Its translation: CASSRGQASSYEQYF.

This clone was seen once. The CDR3 DNA sequence: TGTGCCAGCAGCTTAGCATTGAGGGAGGGTAAGCCCCAAGAGACCCAGTACTTC. Translating gives CASSLALREGKPQETQYF. The chain combines TRBV7-2 with TRBJ2-5; 7 bases map to TRBD2. Trimming cost V 0 bases and J 1 base; bases outside gene matches: 11. The CDR3 is 18 residues long. Germline V gene data show CDR1 as SGHTA and CDR2 as FQGNSA.

In its sample, this clone was seen a few times. The V gene is TRBV5-4, the J gene TRBJ2-2; 9 bases line up with TRBD1. Trimming cost V 4 bases and J 1 base; bases outside gene matches: 5. CDR1 and CDR2 from the germline V gene are SGHNT and YYREEE (reference sequence). The CDR3 extends over 16 amino acids. CDR3 amino acids: CASSPGGQGNTGELFF. The CDR3 DNA follows: TGTGCCAGCAGCCCAGGGGGACAGGGGAACACCGGGGAGCTGTTTTTT.

This chain links TRBV9 with TRBJ1-3; D perhaps matches TRBD1 (5 bases). The V gene lost 0 bases and the J gene lost 2 bases, with 6 bases spanning the gap. CDR1 is SGDLS and CDR2 is YYNGEE in the germline V gene. This CDR3 is 14 amino acids long. Written as DNA, the CDR3 is TGTGCCAGCAGCGTAGGGGGGGCTGGAAACACCATATATTTT. Translated, it gives CASSVGGAGNTIYF.

The rearrangement links TRBV5-6 to TRBJ1-5, with TRBD1 matching over 7 bases. CDR1 SGHDT and CDR2 YYEEEE come from the germline V gene. J was trimmed by 5 bases and V by 0 bases; bases with no gene match: 8. The CDR3 is 16 amino acids. In nucleotides, the CDR3 is TGTGCCAGCAGCTTGGGGCCAGGGGGGTTTGATCAGCCCCAGCATTTT. Translated, it gives CASSLGPGGFDQPQHF.

This clone turned up a few times. V is TRBV15 and J is TRBJ1-1; no definite D call. CDR1 is LNHNV and CDR2 is YYDKDF in the germline V gene (reference sequence). V lost 2 bases, J lost 2 bases, and 12 bases lay in between. This CDR3 region has 15 residues. The CDR3 loop is CATSRSGISNTEAFF. The CDR3 bases are TGTGCCACCAGCAGATCAGGAATTTCTAACACTGAAGCTTTCTTT.

This clone was observed a handful of times. The chain couples TRBV28 to TRBJ2-3, with 14 nucleotides matching TRBD2. Germline CDR1 is MDHEN and CDR2 is SYDVKM. The CDR3 is 18 amino acids. The junction had 10 bases not matched to a gene; V was cut back by 8 bases and J by 0 bases. The CDR3 protein is CASSPVTSGGVSTDTQYF. The CDR3 DNA follows: TGTGCCAGCTCGCCCGTGACTAGCGGGGGGGTTAGCACAGATACGCAGTATTTT. The full variable domain, rest sourced from reference TRBV28 and TRBJ2-3, is DVKVTQSSRYLVKRTGEKVFLECVQDMDHENMFWYRQDPGLGLRLIYFSYDVKMKEKGDIPEGYSVSREKKERFSLILESASTNQTSMYLCASSPVTSGGVSTDTQYFGPGTRLTVL.

The gene calls are TRBV5-1 and TRBJ1-6, with 8 bases fitting TRBD1. Trimming cost V 4 bases and J 14 bases; bases outside gene matches: 17. CDR3 length: 16 amino acids. From germline, CDR1 is SGHRS and CDR2 YFSETQ. The CDR3 loop reads CASSLSETGAQRSLHF. The CDR3 DNA reads TGCGCCAGCAGCCTATCCGAGACAGGGGCACAAAGATCCCTCCACTTT.